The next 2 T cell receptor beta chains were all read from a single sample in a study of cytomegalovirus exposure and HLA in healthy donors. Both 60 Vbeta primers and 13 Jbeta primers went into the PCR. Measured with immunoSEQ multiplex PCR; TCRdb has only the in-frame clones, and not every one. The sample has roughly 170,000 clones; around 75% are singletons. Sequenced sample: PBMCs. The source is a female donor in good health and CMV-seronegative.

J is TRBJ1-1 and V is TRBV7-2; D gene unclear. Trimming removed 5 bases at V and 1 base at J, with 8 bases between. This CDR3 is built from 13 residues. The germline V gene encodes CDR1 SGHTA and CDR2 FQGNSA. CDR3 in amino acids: CASSVRQNTEAFF. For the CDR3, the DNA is TGTGCCAGCAGCGTCAGACAGAACACTGAAGCTTTCTTT.

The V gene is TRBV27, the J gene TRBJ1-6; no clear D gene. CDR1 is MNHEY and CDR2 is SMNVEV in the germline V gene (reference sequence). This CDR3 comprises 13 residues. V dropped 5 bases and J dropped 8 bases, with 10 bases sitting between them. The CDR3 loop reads CASSPRDDSPLHF. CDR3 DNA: TGTGCCAGCAGTCCCCGAGATGATTCACCCCTCCACTTT.